This T cell receptor (beta chain) was obtained from a study of breast tumors, draining lymph nodes, adjacent tissues. Study-wide points: Most tumor T cells seemingly derive from lymph node, then expand in tumor. Tumors had less TCR diversity than lymph nodes, more than nontumor tissue.

V lost 9 bases, J lost 5 bases, and 10 bases lay in between. This CDR3 region has 11 residues. Germline lookup yields CDR1 LNHDA and CDR2 SQIVND (reference sequence). The lymph nodes were axillary draining lymph nodes from breast cancer patients. TCRdb used MiXCR to reprocess the multiplex PCR reads, holding one entry per CDR3 protein. The sample has over 130,000 distinct CDR3 sequences, about 31% seen once. As regards this clonotype: Antigen specificity is unknown.

The clonotype comes from a female donor with breast cancer. Some clones in this sample may be carry-over from other donors' samples. J is TRBJ1-2 and V is TRBV19, with D hard to call. Sequences were obtained from axillary lymph node tissue. In DNA, the CDR3 is TGTGCCAGCTTTATACCGTATGGCTACACCTTC. The encoded protein is CASFIPYGYTF. The entire variable domain, with the rest obtained from reference TRBV19 and TRBJ1-2, is as follows: DGGITQSPKYLFRKEGQNVTLSCEQNLNHDAMYWYRQDPGQGLRLIYYSQIVNDFQKGDIAEGYSVSREKKESFPLTVTSAQKNPTAFYLCASFIPYGYTFGSGTRLTVV.